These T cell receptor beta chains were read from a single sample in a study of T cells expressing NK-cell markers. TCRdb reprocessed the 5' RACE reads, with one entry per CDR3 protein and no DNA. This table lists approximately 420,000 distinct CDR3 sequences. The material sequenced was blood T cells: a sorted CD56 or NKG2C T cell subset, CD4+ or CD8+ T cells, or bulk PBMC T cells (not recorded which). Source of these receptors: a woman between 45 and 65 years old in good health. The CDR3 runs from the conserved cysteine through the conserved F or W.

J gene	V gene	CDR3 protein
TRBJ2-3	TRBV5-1	CASSWKQGIVDTQYF
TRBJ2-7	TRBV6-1	CASSEPGVTYEQYF
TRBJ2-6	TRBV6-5	CASPSRGGTPPSGANVLTF
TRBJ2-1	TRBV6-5	CASSYRVQARYNEQFF
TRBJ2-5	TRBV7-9	CASSLGVAGAQETQYF
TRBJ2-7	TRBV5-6	CASSLGQEYEQYF
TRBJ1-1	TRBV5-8	CASSHRAITEAFF
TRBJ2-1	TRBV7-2	CASSFQESSYNEQFF
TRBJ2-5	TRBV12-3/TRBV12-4	CASSPDRGTETQYF
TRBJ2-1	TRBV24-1	CATSNPGAIYNEQFF
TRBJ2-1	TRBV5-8	CASSPSLGTNEQFF
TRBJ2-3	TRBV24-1	CATSDTSGLAGGPDTQYF
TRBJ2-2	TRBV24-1	CATSDLGWSNTGELFF
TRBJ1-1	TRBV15	CATSRDRATEAFF
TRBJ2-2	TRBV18	CASSPRDGTGELFF
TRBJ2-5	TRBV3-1	CASSQDSARTQYF
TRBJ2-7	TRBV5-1	CASSLGTGTEQYF
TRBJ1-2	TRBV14	CASSRREERPNYGYTF
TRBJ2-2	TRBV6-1	CASAMRVLYDTGELFF
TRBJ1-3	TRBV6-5	CASSRGGTGNTIYF
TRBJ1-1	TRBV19	CASRSGTGLGNTEAFF
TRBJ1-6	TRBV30	CACPGRGGSPLHF
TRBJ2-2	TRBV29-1	CSVDLGSNTGELFF
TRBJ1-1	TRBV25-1	CASILGANTEAFF
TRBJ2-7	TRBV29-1	CSVRDTSYEQYF
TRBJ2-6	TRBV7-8	CASSRDSSGANVLTF
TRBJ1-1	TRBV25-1	CASSESGRGEAFF
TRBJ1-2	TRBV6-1	CASSVRAGTYGYTF
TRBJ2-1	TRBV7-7	CASSLGLGTSPYNEQFF
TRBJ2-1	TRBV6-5	CASSYRAGKQFF
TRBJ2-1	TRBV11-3	CASSSRTLAIYNEQFF
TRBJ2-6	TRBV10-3	CAIRETSELSGANVLTF
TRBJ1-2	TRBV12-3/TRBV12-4	CASRFSLWYGYTF
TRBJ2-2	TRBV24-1	CATSANPRLANTGELFF
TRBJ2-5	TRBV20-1	CSARVRGTQYF
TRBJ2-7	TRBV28	CASFSRGGYEQYF
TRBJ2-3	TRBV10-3	CAIKGSSTDTQYF
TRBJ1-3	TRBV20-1	CGTLGQGNGNTIYF
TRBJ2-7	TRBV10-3	CAISETPRQGSYEQYF
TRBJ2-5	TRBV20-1	CSARARGTSSGTQYF
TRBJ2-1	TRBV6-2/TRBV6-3	CASSPQGTYNEQFF
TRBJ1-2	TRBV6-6	CASRDSSSGGYTF
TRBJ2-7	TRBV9	CASSVGDSEISYEQYF
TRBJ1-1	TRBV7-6	CASSLGVGNTEAFF
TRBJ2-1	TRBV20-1	CSANREVRTFLLNEQFF
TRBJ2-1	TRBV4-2	CASSQDRELAGYNEQFF
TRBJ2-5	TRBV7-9	CASSLTREYQETQYF
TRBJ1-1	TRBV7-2	CASSPDRGRMVEAFF
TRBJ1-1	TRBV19	CASNRPENTEAFF
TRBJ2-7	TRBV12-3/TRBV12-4	CASNRRDRPSYEQYF
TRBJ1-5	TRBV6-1	CASTRGGTGDLFNQPQHF